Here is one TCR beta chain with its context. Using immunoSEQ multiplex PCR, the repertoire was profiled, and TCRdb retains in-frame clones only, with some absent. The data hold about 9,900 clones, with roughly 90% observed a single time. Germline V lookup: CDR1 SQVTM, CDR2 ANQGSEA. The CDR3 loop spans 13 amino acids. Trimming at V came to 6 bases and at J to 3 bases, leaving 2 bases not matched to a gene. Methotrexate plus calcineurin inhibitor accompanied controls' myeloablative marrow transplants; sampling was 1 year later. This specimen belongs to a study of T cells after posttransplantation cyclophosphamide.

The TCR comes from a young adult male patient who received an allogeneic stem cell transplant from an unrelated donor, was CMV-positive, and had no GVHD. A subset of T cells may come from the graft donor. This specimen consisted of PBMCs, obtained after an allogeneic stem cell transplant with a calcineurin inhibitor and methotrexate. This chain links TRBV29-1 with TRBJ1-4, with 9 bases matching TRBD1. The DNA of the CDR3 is TGCAGCGTCGGACAGGGGCCTAATGAAAAACTGTTTTTT. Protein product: CSVGQGPNEKLFF.